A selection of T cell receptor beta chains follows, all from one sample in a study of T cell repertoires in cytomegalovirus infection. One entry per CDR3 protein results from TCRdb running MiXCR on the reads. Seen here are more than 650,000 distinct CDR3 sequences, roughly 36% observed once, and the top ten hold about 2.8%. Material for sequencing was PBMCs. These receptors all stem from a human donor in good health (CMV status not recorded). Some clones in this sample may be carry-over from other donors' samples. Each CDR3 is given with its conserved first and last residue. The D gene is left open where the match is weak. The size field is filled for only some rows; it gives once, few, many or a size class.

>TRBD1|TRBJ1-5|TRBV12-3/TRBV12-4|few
TGTGCCAGCAGACCTAACCAGGGGGGGTATCAGCCCCAGCATTTT
CASRPNQGGYQPQHF
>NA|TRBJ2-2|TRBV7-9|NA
TGTGCCTGCCGCTTGAAAGCGAACACCGGGGAGCTGTTTTTT
CACRLKANTGELFF
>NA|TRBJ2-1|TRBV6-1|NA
TGTTCTACCGAGGTGTACAATGAGCAGTTCTTC
CSTEVYNEQFF
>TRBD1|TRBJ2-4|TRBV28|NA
TGTGCCAGCAGTTACGCCCCGGACAGGAAAAACATTCAGTACTTC
CASSYAPDRKNIQYF
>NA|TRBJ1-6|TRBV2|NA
TGTGCCAGCAGCAAGACAGACCTCTGGAATTCACCCCTCCACTTT
CASSKTDLWNSPLHF
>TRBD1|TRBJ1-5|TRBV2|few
TGTGCCAGCAGTGTTGGGACAGCAAACAATCAGCCCCAGCATTTT
CASSVGTANNQPQHF
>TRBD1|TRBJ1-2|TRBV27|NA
TGTGCCAGCAGCCCCCAGGAGGGGGCCCACTATGGCTACACCTTC
CASSPQEGAHYGYTF
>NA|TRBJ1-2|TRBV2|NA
TGTGCCAGCAGCATGGACGGCGACTATGGCTACACCTTC
CASSMDGDYGYTF
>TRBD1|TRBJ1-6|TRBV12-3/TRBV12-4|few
TGTGCCAGCAGTCGACAGGGTGGAAATTCACCCCTCCACTTT
CASSRQGGNSPLHF
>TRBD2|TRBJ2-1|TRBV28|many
TGTGCCAGCAGTTTTCGGACTAGCGGTCACTACAATGAGCAGTTCTTC
CASSFRTSGHYNEQFF
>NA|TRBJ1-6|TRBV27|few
TGTGCCAGCAGTCAAAACTATAATTCACCCCTCCACTTT
CASSQNYNSPLHF
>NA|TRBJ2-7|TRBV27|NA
TGTGCCAGCAGTTTAACCCCGAATGGCGAGCAGTACTTC
CASSLTPNGEQYF
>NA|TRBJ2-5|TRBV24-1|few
TGTGCCACCAGTGATTTGTCTAGGGTAGGAGACGAGACCCAGTACTTC
CATSDLSRVGDETQYF
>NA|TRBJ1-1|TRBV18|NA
TGTGCCAGCTCACCACTCGGCTCTTTGGGCACTGAAGCTTTCTTT
CASSPLGSLGTEAFF
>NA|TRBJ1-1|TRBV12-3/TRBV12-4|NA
TGTGCCAGCAGTTTATCGGGACCGATGAACACTGAAGCTTTCTTT
CASSLSGPMNTEAFF
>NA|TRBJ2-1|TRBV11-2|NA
TGTGCCAGCAAACAGGGCGGGCGGCCGAATGAGCAGTTGTTC
CASKQGGRPNEQLF
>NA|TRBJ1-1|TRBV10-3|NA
TGTGCCATCAGCGCAACAGACATGAACACTGAAGCTTTCTTT
CAISATDMNTEAFF
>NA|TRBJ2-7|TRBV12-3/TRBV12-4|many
TGTGCCAGCAGCCCCCGGGCGCTTTACGAGCAGTACTTC
CASSPRALYEQYF
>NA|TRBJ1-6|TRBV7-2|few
TGTGCCAGCAGCTCAAGACCCAGCTATAATTCACCCCTCCACTTT
CASSSRPSYNSPLHF
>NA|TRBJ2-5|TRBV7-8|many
TGTGCCAGCAGCTCGCTCGGGACCGCTGGGCAAGAGACCCAGTACTTC
CASSSLGTAGQETQYF
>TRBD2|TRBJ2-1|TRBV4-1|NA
TGTGCCAGCACTCCGGGGGGGAACTCCTACAATGAGCAGTTCTTC
CASTPGGNSYNEQFF
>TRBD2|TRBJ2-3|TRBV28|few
TGTGCCAGCAGTTTACAACTAGCGGGAGGGCCAAATTCGGCAGATACGCAGTATTTT
CASSLQLAGGPNSADTQYF
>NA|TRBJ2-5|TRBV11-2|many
TGTGCCAGCAGCTTAGTTATGGGGTGGCAAGAGACCCAGTACTTC
CASSLVMGWQETQYF
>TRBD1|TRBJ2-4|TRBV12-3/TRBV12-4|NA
TGTGCCAGCACCCGGACAGGGAAAAACAGTCAGTACTTC
CASTRTGKNSQYF
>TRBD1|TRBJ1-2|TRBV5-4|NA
TGTGCGACCGGACAGGCTTCGAACTATGGCTCCACCTTC
CATGQASNYGSTF
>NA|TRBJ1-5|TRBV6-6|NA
TGTGCCAGCAAACGGGGACGCCTGGAGGAACATCCCCAGCATTTT
CASKRGRLEEHPQHF
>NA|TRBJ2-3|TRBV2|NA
TGTGCCAGCAGTGACGGTGGTGATACGCAGTATTTT
CASSDGGDTQYF
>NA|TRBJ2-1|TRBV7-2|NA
TGTGCCAGCAGCTTAGGTTTGGGGGTTGAGCAGTTCTTC
CASSLGLGVEQFF
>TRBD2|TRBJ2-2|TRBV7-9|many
TGTGCCAGCAGCCCGCACCCGGGGGGGTTTACCACCGGGGAGCTGTTTTTT
CASSPHPGGFTTGELFF
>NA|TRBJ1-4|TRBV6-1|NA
TGTGCCAGCAGGAACGGGATGCGGAATGAAAAACTGTTTTTT
CASRNGMRNEKLFF
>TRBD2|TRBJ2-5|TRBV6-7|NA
TGTGCCAGCAGTTACCGGCGGGAGGAACAAGAGACCCAGTACTTC
CASSYRREEQETQYF
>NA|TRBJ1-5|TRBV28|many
TGTGCCAGCAGCTCACTCGAGACTGTAGTGGGGACTAGCAATCAGCCCCAGCATTTT
CASSSLETVVGTSNQPQHF
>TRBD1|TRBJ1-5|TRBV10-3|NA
TGTGCCATCAGTGAGACTGGGACAGTTCAGCCCCAGCATTTT
CAISETGTVQPQHF
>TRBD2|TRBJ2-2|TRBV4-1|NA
TGCGCCAGCAGCCAAGATAGACTAGCTGCCGGGGAGCTGTTTTTT
CASSQDRLAAGELFF
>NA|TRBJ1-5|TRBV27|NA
TGTGCCAGCAGTAAAAACCAGGGGTCTAGCAATCAGCCCCAGCATTTT
CASSKNQGSSNQPQHF
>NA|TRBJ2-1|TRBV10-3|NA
TGTGCCATCAGTTTGGGGCAGGGCAAAGGTGAGCAGTTCTTC
CAISLGQGKGEQFF
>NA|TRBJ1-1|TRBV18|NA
TGTGCCAGCTCCCGAGAGACACGGAACACTGAAGCTTTCTTT
CASSRETRNTEAFF
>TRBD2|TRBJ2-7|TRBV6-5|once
TGTGCCAGCAGTTACGAGGCGGGGGGACATTACGAGCAGTACTTC
CASSYEAGGHYEQYF
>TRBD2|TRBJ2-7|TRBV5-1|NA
TGCGCCAGCAGCTGGGCGGGAGTTGGCTACGAGCAGTACTTC
CASSWAGVGYEQYF
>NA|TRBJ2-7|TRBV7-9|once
TGTGCCAGCAGCTCCAACAGTGGCTACGAGCAGTACTTC
CASSSNSGYEQYF
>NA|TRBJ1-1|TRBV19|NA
TGTGCCAGTACCCCCTCTTTGATGAGAGGCCTGAACACTGAAGCTTTCTTT
CASTPSLMRGLNTEAFF
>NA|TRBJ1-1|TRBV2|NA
TGTGCCAGCCTGGGATCGCAGCAGAGGAACACTGAAGCTTTCTTT
CASLGSQQRNTEAFF
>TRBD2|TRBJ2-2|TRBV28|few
TGTGCCAGCTGGGGGGGACTAAACACCGGGGAGCTGTTTTTT
CASWGGLNTGELFF
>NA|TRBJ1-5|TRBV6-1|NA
TGTGCCACCCGGGACGACAGCAATCAGCCCCAGCATTTT
CATRDDSNQPQHF
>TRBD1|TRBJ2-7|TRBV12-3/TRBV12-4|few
TGTGCCAGCAGTTTGGGACAGGGGATCAACGAGCAGTACTTC
CASSLGQGINEQYF
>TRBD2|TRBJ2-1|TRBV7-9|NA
TGTGCCAGCAGCTTATTAAGCGGGGGTCCCCCTAGCTACAATGAGCAGTTCTTC
CASSLLSGGPPSYNEQFF
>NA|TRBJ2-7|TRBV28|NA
TGTGCCAGCAGTCCGGCACGGATTAAGCGGTCCGAGCAGTACTTC
CASSPARIKRSEQYF